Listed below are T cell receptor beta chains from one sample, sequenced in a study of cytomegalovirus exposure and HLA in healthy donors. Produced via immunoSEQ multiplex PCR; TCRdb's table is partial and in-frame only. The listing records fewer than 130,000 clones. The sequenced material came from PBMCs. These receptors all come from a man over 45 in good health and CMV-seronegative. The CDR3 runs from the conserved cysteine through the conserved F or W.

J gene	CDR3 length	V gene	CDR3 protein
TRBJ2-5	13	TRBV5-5	CASSLGLAETQYF
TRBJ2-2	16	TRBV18	CASSPNRQGATGELFF
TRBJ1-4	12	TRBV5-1	CASGRDSRKLFF
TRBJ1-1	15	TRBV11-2	CASSLDPLTVSEAFF
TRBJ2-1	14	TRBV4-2	CASSQPGQGGEQFF
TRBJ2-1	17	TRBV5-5	CASSPPPGLAGNNEQFF
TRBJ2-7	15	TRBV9	CASSAAGGSPYEQYF
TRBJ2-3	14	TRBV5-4	CASSSTSVTDTQYF
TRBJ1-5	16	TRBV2	CASSVHGQGSNQPQHF
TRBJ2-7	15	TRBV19	CASSLWTLSSYEQYF
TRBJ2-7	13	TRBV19	CASSMGQLYEQYF
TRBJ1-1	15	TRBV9	CASSDQQGARTEAFF
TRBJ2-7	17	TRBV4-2	CASSQGLQGAGAYEQYF
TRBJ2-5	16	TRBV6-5	CASSYTSTGKGETQYF
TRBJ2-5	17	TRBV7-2	CASSLARGGGIQETQYF
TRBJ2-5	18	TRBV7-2	CASSSKARGGLLFETQYF
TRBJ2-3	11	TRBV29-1	CSVEVTTTQYF
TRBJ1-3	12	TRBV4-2	CASRGQVNTIYF
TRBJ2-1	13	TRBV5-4	CASSLSSYNEQFF
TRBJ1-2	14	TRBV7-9	CASSIAGTDYGYTF
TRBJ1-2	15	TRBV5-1	CASSLGSGQGYGYTF
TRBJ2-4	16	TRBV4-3	CASSQDVERAKNIQYF
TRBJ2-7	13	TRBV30	CALTSGSIYEQYF
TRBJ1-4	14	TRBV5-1	CASSSGATNEKLFF
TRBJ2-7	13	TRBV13	CASSLDRSYEQYF
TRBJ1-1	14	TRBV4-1	CASSQEDRFMKAFF
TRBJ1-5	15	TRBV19	CASRDRPASKQPQHF
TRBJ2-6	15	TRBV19	CASNRGHAGANVLTF
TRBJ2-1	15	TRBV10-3	CAISGRAGAYNEQFF
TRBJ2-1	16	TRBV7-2	CASSSLTSGRQNEQFF
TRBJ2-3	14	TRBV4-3	CASSPLLGTDTQYF
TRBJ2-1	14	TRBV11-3	CASTLAGGDNEQFF
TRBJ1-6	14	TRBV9	CASSAWDRGSPLHF
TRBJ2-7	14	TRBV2	CASRGTGASYEQYF
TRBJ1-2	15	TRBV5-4	CASSLKGTPNYGYTF
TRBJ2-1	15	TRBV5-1	CASSLGQGPYNEQFF
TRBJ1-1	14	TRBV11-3	CASSLGEENTEAFF
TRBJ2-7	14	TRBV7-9	CASSLEDRAYEQYF
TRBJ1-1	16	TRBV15	CATSRGTDRYNTEAFF
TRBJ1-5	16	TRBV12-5	CASGPSGGVANQPQHF
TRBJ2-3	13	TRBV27	CASSFHQRDTQYF